Below are 8 T cell receptor beta chains sequenced from a single sample in a study of cytomegalovirus exposure and HLA in healthy donors. Primers included in the PCR were 60 Vbeta and 13 Jbeta primers. Some clones are missing from TCRdb's copy, which holds only in-frame ones; the method was immunoSEQ multiplex PCR. The sample shows approximately 170,000 clones, roughly 81% of them seen only once. What was sequenced was PBMCs. These receptors came from a man aged 25-45 years in good health and CMV-seropositive.

The chain is built from TRBV6-5 and TRBJ2-7; D gene ambiguous. The CDR3 contains 14 residues. With 3 bases removed from V and 2 bases from J, the gap between germline ends came to 11 bases. Germline CDR1 reads MNHEY; CDR2 reads SVGAGI. The CDR3 coding sequence is TGTGCCAGCAGTTATAGAGGCCCTACCTACGAGCAGTACTTC. It specifies CASSYRGPTYEQYF.

This clone occurred a few times. V and J are TRBV6-6 and TRBJ2-7; weak D call: TRBD2 (6 bases). V was trimmed by 5 bases and J by 5 bases, leaving 16 bases between them. The germline V gene encodes CDR1 MNHNY and CDR2 SVGAGI (reference sequence). The length of the CDR3 is 14 residues. In nucleotides, the CDR3 is TGTGCCAGCAGTCGGGATACCGAGCGGGACGAGCAGTACGTC. Its protein product is CASSRDTERDEQYV.

The rearrangement links TRBV18 to TRBJ1-1, with D unresolved. The CDR3 runs 16 residues. CDR1 KGHSH and CDR2 LQKENI come from the germline V gene. V was shortened by 5 bases and J by 0 bases, with 16 bases between the two germline ends. CDR3 bases: TGTGCCAGCTCAGCTAGAACTGATCGTATGAACACTGAAGCTTTCTTT. Translated: CASSARTDRMNTEAFF.

The chain's CDR3 is CSVRTTSGSSDTQYF. CDR3 nucleotide sequence: TGCAGCGTGAGGACCACTAGCGGGAGCTCAGATACGCAGTATTTT. The chain employs TRBV29-1 and TRBJ2-3; 11 bases fit TRBD2. This CDR3 has 15 amino acids. The ends lost 6 bases at V and 4 bases at J; junction bases unmatched: 9. Germline V gene sequence: CDR1 SQVTM, CDR2 ANQGSEA.

DNA of the CDR3: TGTGCCAGCTCACCACAGGGGAAGCAGACCCAGTACTTC. This sequence encodes CASSPQGKQTQYF. J is TRBJ2-5 and V is TRBV18, with D maybe TRBD1 (5 bases). Per the germline V gene, CDR1 is KGHSH and CDR2 is LQKENI. CDR3 length equals 13 residues. V dropped 1 base and J dropped 6 bases, with 9 bases sitting between them.

The chain joins TRBV29-1 to TRBJ1-1; no firm D call. V shed 6 bases and J shed 4 bases, with 12 bases lying between them. Germline CDR1 and CDR2: SQVTM and ANQGSEA. This CDR3 has 12 amino acids. The DNA for the CDR3 is TGCAGCGTCGAGGCTGGAGTCACTGAAGCTTTCTTT. Amino acids: CSVEAGVTEAFF.

The chain carries TRBV10-1 and TRBJ2-1, with TRBD2 identical over 8 bases. This CDR3 is 16 amino acids long. V was pared by 1 base and J by 9 bases, with 11 bases of the junction left unmatched. Germline V gene sequence: CDR1 WNHNN, CDR2 SYGVQD (reference sequence). CDR3 sequence: CASSEWTAGEGVEQFF. CDR3 sequence (DNA): TGCGCCAGCAGTGAGTGGACAGCGGGAGAAGGGGTTGAGCAGTTCTTC.

The rearrangement uses TRBV10-3 and TRBJ2-1; the match to TRBD2 covers 10 bases. V gave up 0 bases and J gave up 7 bases; unmatched junction bases: 6. The CDR3 has 16 amino acids. CDR1 and CDR2 from the germline V gene are ENHRY and SYGVKD. CDR3 DNA: TGTGCCATCAGTGAGTCGGAGCTAGCGGGAGCGAATGAGCAGTTCTTC. Protein: CAISESELAGANEQFF.